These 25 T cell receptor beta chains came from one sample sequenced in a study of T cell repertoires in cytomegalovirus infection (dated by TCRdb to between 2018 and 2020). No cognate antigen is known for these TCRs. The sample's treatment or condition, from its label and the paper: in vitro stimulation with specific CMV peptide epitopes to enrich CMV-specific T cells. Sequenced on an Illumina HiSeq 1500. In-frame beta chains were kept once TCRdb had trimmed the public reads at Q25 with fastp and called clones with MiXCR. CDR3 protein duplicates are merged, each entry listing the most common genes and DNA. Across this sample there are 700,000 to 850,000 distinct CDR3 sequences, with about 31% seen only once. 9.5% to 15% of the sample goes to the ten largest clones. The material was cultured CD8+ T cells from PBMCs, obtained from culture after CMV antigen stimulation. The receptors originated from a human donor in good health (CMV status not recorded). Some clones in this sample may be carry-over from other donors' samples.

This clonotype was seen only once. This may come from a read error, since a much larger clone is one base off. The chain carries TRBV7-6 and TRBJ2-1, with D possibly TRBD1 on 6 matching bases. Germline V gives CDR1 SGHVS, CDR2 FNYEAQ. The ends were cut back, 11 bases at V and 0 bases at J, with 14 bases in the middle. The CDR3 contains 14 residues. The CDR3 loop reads CACGRDNSYNEQFF. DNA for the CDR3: TGTGCCTGCGGCAGGGACAACTCCTACAATGAGCAGTTCTTC.

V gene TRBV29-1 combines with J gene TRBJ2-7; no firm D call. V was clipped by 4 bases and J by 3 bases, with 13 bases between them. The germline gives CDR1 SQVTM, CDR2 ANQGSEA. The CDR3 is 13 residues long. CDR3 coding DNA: TGCAGCGTTGTCCTGCGGAGTATCTACGAGCAGTACTTC. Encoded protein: CSVVLRSIYEQYF.

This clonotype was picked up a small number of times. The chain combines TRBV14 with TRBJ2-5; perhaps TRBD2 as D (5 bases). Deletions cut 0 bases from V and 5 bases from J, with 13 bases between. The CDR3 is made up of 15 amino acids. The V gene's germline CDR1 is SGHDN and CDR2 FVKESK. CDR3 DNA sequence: TGTGCCAGCAGCCAAGATCGAGGGCCGGAGGAGACCCAGTACTTC. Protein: CASSQDRGPEETQYF.

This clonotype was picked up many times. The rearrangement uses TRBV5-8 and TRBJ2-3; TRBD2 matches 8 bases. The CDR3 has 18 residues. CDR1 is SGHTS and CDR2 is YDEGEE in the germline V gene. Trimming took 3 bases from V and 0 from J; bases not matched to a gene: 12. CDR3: CASSYDDLAGLSTDTQYF. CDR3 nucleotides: TGTGCCAGCAGCTACGATGACTTAGCGGGGCTAAGCACAGATACGCAGTATTTT.

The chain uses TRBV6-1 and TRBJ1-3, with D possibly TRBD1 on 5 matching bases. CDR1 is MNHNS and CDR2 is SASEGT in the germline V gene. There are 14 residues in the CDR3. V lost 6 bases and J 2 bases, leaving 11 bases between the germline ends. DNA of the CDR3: TGTGCCAGCAGGTGGGGGGAGCCTGGAAACACCATATATTTT. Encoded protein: CASRWGEPGNTIYF.

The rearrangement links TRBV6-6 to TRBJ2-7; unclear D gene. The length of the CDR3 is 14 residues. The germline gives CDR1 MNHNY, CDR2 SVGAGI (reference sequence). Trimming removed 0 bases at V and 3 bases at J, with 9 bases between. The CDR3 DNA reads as TGTGCCAGCAGTTACTCGACCCAAATCTACGAGCAGTACTTC. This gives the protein CASSYSTQIYEQYF.

Here the CDR3 reads CSARGGNTEAFF. The CDR3 bases are TGCAGTGCTAGAGGAGGGAACACTGAAGCTTTCTTT. V and J are TRBV20-1 and TRBJ1-1, with D hard to call. Per germline, CDR1 DFQATT and CDR2 SNEGSKA (reference sequence). The CDR3 has 12 amino acids. V lost 1 base to trimming and J lost 1 base, with 4 bases between them.

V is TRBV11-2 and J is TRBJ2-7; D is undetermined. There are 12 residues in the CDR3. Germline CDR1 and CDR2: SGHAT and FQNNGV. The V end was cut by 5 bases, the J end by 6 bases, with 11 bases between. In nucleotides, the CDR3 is TGTGCCAGCAGCCCACACCCTTCCGAGCAGTACGTC. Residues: CASSPHPSEQYV.

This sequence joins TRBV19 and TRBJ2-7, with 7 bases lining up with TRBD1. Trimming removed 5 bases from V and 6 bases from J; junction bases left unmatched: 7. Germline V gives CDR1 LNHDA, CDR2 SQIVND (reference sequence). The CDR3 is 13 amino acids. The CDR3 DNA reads TGTGCCAGTAGTCCTCGACAGGGCCGCGAGCAGTACTTC. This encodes CASSPRQGREQYF. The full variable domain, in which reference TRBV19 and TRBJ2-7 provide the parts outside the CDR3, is DGGITQSPKYLFRKEGQNVTLSCEQNLNHDAMYWYRQDPGQGLRLIYYSQIVNDFQKGDIAEGYSVSREKKESFPLTVTSAQKNPTAFYLCASSPRQGREQYFGPGTRLTVT.

CDR3 DNA: TGTGCCAGCAGCCCTGAGACAGGGACCTACGAGCAGTACTTC. Translated, it gives CASSPETGTYEQYF. J is TRBJ2-7 and V is TRBV11-3, with 7 bases lining up with TRBD1. The germline gives CDR1 SGHNT, CDR2 YENEEA. Losses at the gene ends were 5 bases for V and 2 bases for J; bases not matched to a gene: 6. The CDR3 consists of 14 residues.

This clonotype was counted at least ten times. CDR3 sequence reads: CASSPSGQGFSPLHF. The DNA for the CDR3 is TGTGCCAGCAGCCCTTCGGGACAGGGGTTCTCACCCCTCCACTTT. This chain connects TRBV7-3 to TRBJ1-6, with TRBD1 matching 10 bases. This CDR3 region has 15 residues. Germline assignment: CDR1 SGHTA and CDR2 FQGTGA. V was clipped by 5 bases and J by 10 bases; unmatched bases: 8.

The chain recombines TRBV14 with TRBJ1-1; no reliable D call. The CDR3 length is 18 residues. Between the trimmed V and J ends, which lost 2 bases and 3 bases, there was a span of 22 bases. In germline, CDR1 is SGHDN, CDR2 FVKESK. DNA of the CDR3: TGTGCCAGCAGCCAAACTCGAGAGGCGTGGATAGCGCACACTGAAGCTTTCTTT. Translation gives CASSQTREAWIAHTEAFF.

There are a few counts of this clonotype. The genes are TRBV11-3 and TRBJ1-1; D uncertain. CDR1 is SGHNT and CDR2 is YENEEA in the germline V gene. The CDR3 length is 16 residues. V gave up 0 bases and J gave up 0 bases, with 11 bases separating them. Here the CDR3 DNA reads TGTGCCAGCAGCTTAGAAGGACCTCCCTTGAACACTGAAGCTTTCTTT. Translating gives CASSLEGPPLNTEAFF.

CDR3 nucleotide sequence: TGTGCCACCAGCAGAGCGGACAGGGCCTATGGCTACACCTTC. Translation: CATSRADRAYGYTF. The genes are TRBV15 and TRBJ1-2; 8 bases match TRBD1. CDR3 size: 14 residues. Germline assignment: CDR1 LNHNV and CDR2 YYDKDF (reference sequence). Trimming at V came to 1 base and at J to 4 bases, leaving 2 bases not matched to a gene.

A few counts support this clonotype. The CDR3 protein is CASSLDSTGARGRINQPQHF. CDR3 in DNA: TGTGCCAGCAGCTTAGATTCAACAGGGGCCAGGGGGCGAATCAATCAGCCCCAGCATTTT. V is TRBV7-8 and J is TRBJ1-5; TRBD1 agrees at 8 bases. The CDR3 is made up of 20 amino acids. Germline V gene data show CDR1 as SGHVS and CDR2 as FQNEAQ. J lost 3 bases, V lost 1 base, and 17 bases had no gene match.

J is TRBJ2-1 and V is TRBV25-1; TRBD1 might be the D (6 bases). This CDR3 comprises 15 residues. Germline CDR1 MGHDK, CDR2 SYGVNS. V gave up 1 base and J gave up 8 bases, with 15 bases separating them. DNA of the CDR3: TGTGCCAGCAGTGAATCTGGACAGCTAGGGGATGAGCAGTTCTTC. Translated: CASSESGQLGDEQFF.

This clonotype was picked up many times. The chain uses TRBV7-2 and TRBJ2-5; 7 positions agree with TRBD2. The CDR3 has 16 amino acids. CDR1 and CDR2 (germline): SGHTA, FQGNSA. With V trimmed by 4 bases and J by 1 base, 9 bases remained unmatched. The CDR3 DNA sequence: TGTGCCAGCAGCTCACTGGCGGGGGACCTCCAAGAGACCCAGTACTTC. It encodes CASSSLAGDLQETQYF.

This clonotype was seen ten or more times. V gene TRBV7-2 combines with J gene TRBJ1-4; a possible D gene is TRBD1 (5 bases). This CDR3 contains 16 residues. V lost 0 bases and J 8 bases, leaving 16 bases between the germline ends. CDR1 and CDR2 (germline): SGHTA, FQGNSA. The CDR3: CASSLALGRAREKLFF. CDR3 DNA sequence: TGTGCCAGCAGCTTAGCGCTGGGCAGGGCTCGAGAAAAACTGTTTTTT.

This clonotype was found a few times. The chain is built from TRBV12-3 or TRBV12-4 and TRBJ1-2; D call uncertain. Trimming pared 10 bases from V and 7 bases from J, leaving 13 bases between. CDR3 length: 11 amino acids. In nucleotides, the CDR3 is TGTGCCACCCTTCTTGGGTCTGGCTACACCTTC. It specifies CATLLGSGYTF.

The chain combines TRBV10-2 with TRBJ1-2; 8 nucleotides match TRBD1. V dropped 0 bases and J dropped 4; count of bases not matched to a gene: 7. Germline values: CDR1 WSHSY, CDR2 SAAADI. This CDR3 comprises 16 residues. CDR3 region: CASSESRQGSSYGYTF. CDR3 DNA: TGCGCCAGCAGTGAGTCCCGACAGGGGTCTTCCTATGGCTACACCTTC.

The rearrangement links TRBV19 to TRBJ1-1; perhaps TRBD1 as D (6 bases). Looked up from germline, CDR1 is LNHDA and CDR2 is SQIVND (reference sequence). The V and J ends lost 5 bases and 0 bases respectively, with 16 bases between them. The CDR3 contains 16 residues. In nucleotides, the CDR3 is TGTGCCAGTAGTGTGACAGGAGGCCCTATGAACACTGAAGCTTTCTTT. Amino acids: CASSVTGGPMNTEAFF.

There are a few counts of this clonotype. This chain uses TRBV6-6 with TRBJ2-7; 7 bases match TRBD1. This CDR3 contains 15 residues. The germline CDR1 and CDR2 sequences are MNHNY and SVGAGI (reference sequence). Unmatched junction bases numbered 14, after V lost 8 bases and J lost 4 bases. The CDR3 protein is CASLAHDRVVYEQYV. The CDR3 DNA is TGTGCCAGCTTGGCCCACGACAGGGTAGTTTACGAGCAGTACGTC.

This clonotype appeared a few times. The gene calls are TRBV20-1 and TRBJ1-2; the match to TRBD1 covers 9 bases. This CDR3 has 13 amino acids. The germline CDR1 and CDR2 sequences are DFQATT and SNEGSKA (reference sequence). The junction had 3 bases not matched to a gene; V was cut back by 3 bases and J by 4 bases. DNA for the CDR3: TGCAGTGCTAGGGGGACAGGGATCTATGGCTACACCTTC. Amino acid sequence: CSARGTGIYGYTF.

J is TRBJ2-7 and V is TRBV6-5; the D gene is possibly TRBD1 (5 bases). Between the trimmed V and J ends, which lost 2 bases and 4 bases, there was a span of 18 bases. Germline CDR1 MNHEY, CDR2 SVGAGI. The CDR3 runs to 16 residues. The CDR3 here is CASSYTGRPPGYEQYF. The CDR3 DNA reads TGTGCCAGCAGTTACACAGGCCGACCCCCTGGTTACGAGCAGTACTTC.

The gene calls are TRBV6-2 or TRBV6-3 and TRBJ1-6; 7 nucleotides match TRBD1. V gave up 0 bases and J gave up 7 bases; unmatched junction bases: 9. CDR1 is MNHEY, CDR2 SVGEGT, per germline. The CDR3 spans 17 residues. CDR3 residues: CASSYSTGAFENSPLHF. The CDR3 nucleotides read TGTGCCAGCAGTTACTCAACAGGGGCCTTTGAGAATTCACCCCTCCACTTT.